Following are 30 T cell receptor beta chains from one sample sequenced in a study of blood T cells in healthy people across ages. A J-beta primer mix and a sample-barcoded 5' primer were used in a second PCR of about 7 to 12 cycles. TCRdb recomputed calls from the 5' RACE reads with MiXCR, one row per CDR3 protein. The sample lists nearly 800,000 distinct CDR3 sequences, approximately 25% occurring once. This same sample was also part of a study on T cells of mothers and their children.

The sequenced sample consisted of blood. The source of these receptors is a boy aged 10-17 years in good health.

In this sample, this clonotype turned up a few times. The gene calls are TRBV7-9 and TRBJ2-5, with D possibly matching TRBD2 (7 bases). The CDR3 sequence is 16 residues long. Trimming shortened V by 4 bases and J by 5 bases, and 20 bases separated the two germline ends. Germline-derived CDR1 and CDR2 are SEHNR and FQNEAQ (reference sequence). The CDR3 region is CASSYWGGAFLETQYF. In DNA, the CDR3 is TGTGCCAGCAGCTACTGGGGGGGGGCCTTTTTGGAGACCCAGTACTTC. The full variable domain, in which reference TRBV7-9 and TRBJ2-5 provide the parts outside the CDR3, is DTGVSQNPRHKITKRGQNVTFRCDPISEHNRLYWYRQTLGQGPEFLTYFQNEAQLEKSRLLSDRFSAERPKGSFSTLEIQRTEQGDSAMYLCASSYWGGAFLETQYFGPGTRLLVL.

This clonotype was seen a handful of times. V is TRBV29-1 and J is TRBJ1-1, with 11 bases aligning to TRBD1. V lost 6 bases and J lost 6; bases outside the gene matches: 3. The length of the CDR3 is 12 residues. Germline V gives CDR1 SQVTM, CDR2 ANQGSEA. This chain's CDR3 is CSVRTGGSEAFF. CDR3 bases: TGCAGCGTGCGGACAGGGGGCTCTGAAGCTTTCTTT.

This clonotype was observed a few times. The CDR3 region has the DNA TGTGCCAGCAGTTGGGACAGTCCTAGCACAGATACGCAGTATTTT. This encodes CASSWDSPSTDTQYF. The rearrangement links TRBV28 to TRBJ2-3, with 7 nucleotides matching TRBD1. Germline V gene data show CDR1 as MDHEN and CDR2 as SYDVKM. The CDR3 is 15 residues long. Losses at the gene ends were 4 bases for V and 0 bases for J; bases not matched to a gene: 4.

This chain connects TRBV6-5 to TRBJ2-5, with TRBD1 matching over 11 bases. The J segment lost 4 bases and the V segment lost 2 bases, leaving 3 bases of the junction unmatched. There are 15 residues in the CDR3. Looked up from germline, CDR1 is MNHEY and CDR2 is SVGAGI. The CDR3 here is CASSYTGTGGETQYF. The CDR3 DNA is TGTGCCAGCAGTTACACCGGGACAGGGGGAGAGACCCAGTACTTC.

This clonotype was recorded many times. V gene TRBV6-2 or TRBV6-3 combines with J gene TRBJ2-1, with 8 bases lining up with TRBD1. With the DNA end fitting TRBJ2-7 better, the J assignment may be wrong. Germline assignment: CDR1 MNHEY and CDR2 SVGEGT. There are 13 residues in the CDR3. CDR3 amino acids: CASSYDRGYEQYF. CDR3 DNA: TGTGCCAGCAGTTACGACAGGGGCTACGAGCAGTACTTC.

The chain employs TRBV18 and TRBJ2-6; D is unclear. The length of the CDR3 is 15 residues. Germline loops: CDR1 KGHSH, CDR2 LQKENI. Trimming left V 2 bases short and J 0 bases short, with 5 bases between. The CDR3 loop is CASSPGYSGANVLTF. The CDR3 DNA follows: TGTGCCAGCTCACCAGGCTACTCTGGGGCCAACGTCCTGACTTTC.

Only a few counts were recorded for this clonotype. The genes are TRBV7-9 and TRBJ2-7; possible D gene TRBD1, 6 bases. The germline gives CDR1 SEHNR, CDR2 FQNEAQ (reference sequence). Trimming shortened V by 5 bases and J by 0 bases, and 14 bases separated the two germline ends. CDR3 length: 15 residues. The DNA for the CDR3 is TGTGCCAGCAGCGGAGGACAGATAAGCTCCTACGAGCAGTACTTC. Translated: CASSGGQISSYEQYF.

The CDR3 reads CASSYGQGWTEQFF. The CDR3 region has the DNA TGTGCCAGCAGCTACGGACAGGGGTGGACTGAGCAGTTCTTC. The rearrangement joins TRBV7-8 to TRBJ2-5; 9 bases line up with TRBD1. The J call may be wrong; the DNA end is better matched by TRBJ2-1. CDR1 and CDR2 (germline): SGHVS, FQNEAQ. The CDR3 consists of 14 residues.

This clonotype occurred a few times. The chain employs TRBV7-9 and TRBJ1-1; D call uncertain. The germline CDR1 and CDR2 sequences are SEHNR and FQNEAQ (reference sequence). The V end was cut by 1 base, the J end by 1 base, with 10 bases between. The CDR3 is made up of 15 amino acids. The CDR3 sequence is CASSLVPNKNTEAFF. In nucleotides, the CDR3 is TGTGCCAGCAGCTTAGTTCCCAACAAGAACACTGAAGCTTTCTTT.

The chain uses TRBV28 and TRBJ2-5, with TRBD2 as a possible D gene (6 bases). The J call could be wrong; TRBJ2-1 is a better fit for the DNA end. The CDR3 extends over 15 amino acids. Germline CDR1 reads MDHEN; CDR2 reads SYDVKM. As DNA, the CDR3 is TGTGCCAGCACTGACCCCGGGGGATGGTACAATGAGCAGTTCTTC. Translating gives CASTDPGGWYNEQFF.

The CDR3 region has the DNA TGTGCCAGCAGCCAAGCTAGCGGGAGGGTATCCTACAATGAGCAGTTCTTC. Its protein is CASSQASGRVSYNEQFF. The chain joins TRBV4-2 to TRBJ2-1; 12 positions agree with TRBD2. Per germline, CDR1 LGHNA and CDR2 YNFKEQ. CDR3 size: 17 residues. Trimming at V came to 1 base and at J to 1 base, leaving 2 bases not matched to a gene.

This clonotype was found a few times. The V and J genes are TRBV7-8 and TRBJ2-1; 7 nucleotides agree with TRBD2. The ends lost 6 bases at V and 3 bases at J; junction bases unmatched: 8. In germline, CDR1 is SGHVS, CDR2 FQNEAQ. CDR3 length equals 15 residues. CDR3 amino acids: CASSILPGGYNEQFF. CDR3 coding DNA: TGTGCCAGCAGTATTCTTCCGGGAGGCTACAATGAGCAGTTCTTC.

The genes are TRBV20-1 and TRBJ2-7; D might be TRBD1 (6 bases). Germline lookup yields CDR1 DFQATT and CDR2 SNEGSKA (reference sequence). Trimming cost V 7 bases and J 0 bases, with 22 bases left between them. The CDR3 extends over 16 amino acids. The CDR3 spells CSGWTEGVADSYEQYF. Here the CDR3 DNA reads TGCAGTGGTTGGACAGAGGGGGTAGCAGACTCCTACGAGCAGTACTTC.

J is TRBJ2-3 and V is TRBV20-1; D gene unclear. CDR1 is DFQATT and CDR2 is SNEGSKA in the germline V gene (reference sequence). Trimming cost V 3 bases and J 2 bases, with 12 bases left between them. The CDR3 contains 14 residues. In DNA form, the CDR3 reads TGCAGTGCTAGTCTCCTAGGGTACACAGATACGCAGTATTTT. The encoded protein is CSASLLGYTDTQYF.

This clonotype has just a few counts. The rearrangement links TRBV7-9 to TRBJ2-5, with a possible D match to TRBD1 (6 bases). Germline CDR1 reads SEHNR; CDR2 reads FQNEAQ (reference sequence). CDR3 size: 15 residues. V was clipped by 5 bases and J by 5 bases, with 18 bases between them. Here the CDR3 DNA reads TGTGCCAGCAGCATCGGACAGCCGGGCGGGGAGACCCAGTACTTC. Translated: CASSIGQPGGETQYF.

This CDR3 reads CASSPTGGVDEQYF. The CDR3 DNA follows: TGCGCCAGCAGCCCGACAGGTGGAGTCGACGAGCAGTACTTC. The chain has TRBV5-1 and TRBJ2-7, with D possibly being TRBD1 (6 bases). CDR3 length equals 14 residues. Trimming pared 4 bases from V and 5 bases from J, leaving 16 bases between. Germline V lookup: CDR1 SGHRS, CDR2 YFSETQ.

This clonotype was picked up a small number of times. CDR3 amino acids: CASSLYSRVAVEGRETQYF. In DNA form, the CDR3 reads TGTGCCAGCAGTTTATACTCAAGGGTTGCGGTCGAAGGGAGGGAGACCCAGTACTTC. J is TRBJ2-5 and V is TRBV27; tentatively, D is TRBD2 (6 bases). The CDR3 has 19 amino acids. The germline V and J ends were trimmed by 1 base and 5 bases, with 26 bases remaining between them. Germline-derived CDR1 and CDR2 are MNHEY and SMNVEV (reference sequence).

This clonotype was seen only a few times. The V and J genes are TRBV9 and TRBJ2-5; 10 bases match TRBD2. The J call is in doubt because the DNA end fits TRBJ2-1 better. The germline CDR1 and CDR2 sequences are SGDLS and YYNGEE. This CDR3 is 15 amino acids long. The CDR3 loop is CASSFPSGSGNEQFF. The CDR3 coding sequence is TGTGCCAGCAGCTTCCCTAGCGGGAGCGGGAATGAGCAGTTCTTC.

V and J are TRBV18 and TRBJ2-7; either TRBD1 or TRBD2 may supply D (7 bases each). This CDR3 has 15 amino acids. Trimming removed 0 bases from V and 1 base from J, with 10 bases in between. Germline lookup yields CDR1 KGHSH and CDR2 LQKENI. The CDR3 nucleotides read TGTGCCAGCTCACCACCAGCGGGACAGTCCTACGAGCAGTACTTC. The encoded protein is CASSPPAGQSYEQYF.

The chain combines TRBV5-4 with TRBJ2-7; 9 positions agree with TRBD1. V shed 3 bases and J 3 bases; nucleotides not matched to a gene: 10. Germline CDR1 SGHNT, CDR2 YYREEE (reference sequence). The CDR3 is made up of 16 amino acids. The CDR3 loop reads CASSSGTGNSYYEQYF. In DNA form, the CDR3 reads TGTGCCAGCAGCTCGGGGACAGGGAACTCCTACTACGAGCAGTACTTC.

The rearrangement links TRBV4-3 to TRBJ2-1; D call uncertain. V was cut by 4 bases and J by 8 bases, with 6 bases left in between. The germline gives CDR1 LGHNA, CDR2 YSLEER. The CDR3 contains 11 residues. CDR3 residues: CASSRGHEQFF. The CDR3 DNA reads as TGCGCCAGCAGCCGTGGCCATGAGCAGTTCTTC.

This sequence joins TRBV19 and TRBJ2-5; 7 bases agree with TRBD1. CDR3 length: 14 amino acids. In germline, CDR1 is LNHDA, CDR2 SQIVND (reference sequence). V lost 4 bases and J lost 4; bases outside the gene matches: 6. The CDR3 coding sequence is TGTGCCAGTAGTACCATGGGACAGTCAGAGACCCAGTACTTC. This codes for CASSTMGQSETQYF.

This clonotype was detected ten times or more. The rearrangement uses TRBV7-3 and TRBJ2-1; 11 bases match TRBD2. V dropped 3 bases and J dropped 10; count of bases not matched to a gene: 11. Germline CDR1 and CDR2: SGHTA and FQGTGA. This CDR3 is 16 amino acids long. CDR3 DNA sequence: TGTGCCAGCAGCTTCGCAACTAGCGGGAGCTCGAGCGAGCAGTTCTTC. It is translated as CASSFATSGSSSEQFF.

The chain employs TRBV20-1 and TRBJ2-1; D call uncertain. The CDR3 is made up of 15 amino acids. Trimming cost V 0 bases and J 3 bases, with 12 bases left between them. Germline V gene sequence: CDR1 DFQATT, CDR2 SNEGSKA (reference sequence). CDR3 residues: CSARDLSLDYNEQFF. The CDR3 coding sequence is TGCAGTGCTAGAGATCTGAGCCTAGACTACAATGAGCAGTTCTTC.

In its sample, this clonotype was seen a few times. The chain combines TRBV27 with TRBJ2-7; 11 bases agree with TRBD2. Germline CDR1 and CDR2: MNHEY and SMNVEV (reference sequence). The CDR3 length is 14 residues. With 4 bases clipped from V and 4 bases from J, the junction kept 3 bases outside the gene matches. This CDR3 is CASSSSGRLYEQYF. Here the CDR3 DNA reads TGTGCCAGCAGTTCTAGCGGGAGGCTATACGAGCAGTACTTC.

The J gene is TRBJ2-1, the V gene TRBV5-1, with a tentative D call TRBD2 (5 bases). V lost 4 bases to trimming and J lost 5 bases, with 16 bases between them. CDR1 is SGHRS and CDR2 is YFSETQ in the germline V gene. There are 15 residues in the CDR3. In nucleotides, the CDR3 is TGCGCCAGCAGCGCCGGACTGACCTATAACAATGAGCAGTTCTTC. This translates into CASSAGLTYNNEQFF.

This clonotype appeared a few times. The chain couples TRBV16 to TRBJ2-7; possibly TRBD1 for D (5 bases). CDR1 and CDR2 from the germline V gene are KGHSY and FQNENV. The CDR3 runs to 15 residues. V lost 6 bases to trimming and J lost 5 bases, with 20 bases between them. The CDR3 coding sequence is TGTGCCAGCAGTTTAAGTGAACAGGCGGCCCACGAGCAGTACTTC. This translates into CASSLSEQAAHEQYF. Based on the CDR3 plus reference TRBV16 and TRBJ2-7, the full variable domain is GEEVAQTPKHLVRGEGQKAKLYCAPIKGHSYVFWYQQVLKNEFKFLISFQNENVFDETGMPKERFSAKCLPNSPCSLEIQATKLEDSAVYFCASSLSEQAAHEQYFGPGTRLTVT.

The rearrangement joins TRBV5-1 to TRBJ2-6, with D unclear. The CDR3 is 15 amino acids. Germline assignment: CDR1 SGHRS and CDR2 YFSETQ. The V end lost 4 bases, the J end lost 1 base, and 9 bases lay between the germline ends. The CDR3 here is CASSTVPSGANVLTF. The CDR3 DNA sequence: TGCGCCAGCAGCACTGTACCGTCTGGGGCCAACGTCCTGACTTTC.

This rearrangement joins TRBV24-1 to TRBJ1-2; no firm D call. This CDR3 has 15 amino acids. Germline CDR1 KGHDR, CDR2 SFDVKD. Trimming removed 4 bases at V and 2 bases at J, with 13 bases between. The CDR3 nucleotides read TGTGCCACCAGTGAAGCGGGTAGGCCGAACTATGGCTACACCTTC. Its translation: CATSEAGRPNYGYTF.

V usage is TRBV27 and J usage is TRBJ2-3; a weak D match, TRBD2 (5 bases). Germline V gene data show CDR1 as MNHEY and CDR2 as SMNVEV (reference sequence). The CDR3 covers 14 residues. V lost 6 bases to trimming and J lost 2 bases, with 12 bases between them. CDR3 nucleotide sequence: TGTGCCAGCAGAGCGAGGGTAAACACAGATACGCAGTATTTT. It specifies CASRARVNTDTQYF.